The entry that follows covers one T cell receptor (beta chain) sequence. Its binding antigen is unknown. One base away there is no much larger clone; base qualities are not given. The data stem from a study of blood T cell repertoires in COVID-19 (dated by TCRdb to the early 2020s). In the study overall: Samples from collaborators originated in the United States, Italy and Spain and spanned both the acute and convalescent phases of COVID-19. The prospective study material was composed of cDNA or gDNA derived from T cells, B-cell-depleted T cells, or PBMCs. Deeply sampled blood TCRbeta repertoires from subjects exposed to, actively infected with, or recovered from COVID-19 were included in the dataset. The repertoires were released in a freely available public database meant as a resource for research on the immune response to SARS-CoV-2. Samples were obtained from the ongoing ImmuneRACE study (first 160 participants) and from roughly 1,300 subjects provided by 6 global collaborators. The sample metadata nearly always contained a de-identified subject ID, COVID-19 status, age in years and sex. Where available, HLA class I and class II types were taken from metadata supplied by the sample provider and were not determined by assay-based typing. Here is what the overall study found, with its caveats: The amount of clinical and demographic metadata varied by source and participant and was provided uncurated.

The CDR3 sequence holds 15 residues, the cysteine and phenylalanine included. Only CDR3 DNA remains: 45 bases, in frame from the first base. At the junction V is shortened by 4 bases and J by 0 bases, with 14 bases in between. The CDR1 and CDR2 encoded by the germline V gene are SGHRS and YFSETQ. Participants in the prospective study were aged roughly 18 to 90 years, lived in 20 to 25 United States geographic areas, and enrolled through a virtual design. Cohort assignment in the prospective study relied on participant-reported clinical history from a screening survey and a study questionnaire. Recovered participants in ImmuneRACE Cohort 3 were defined by two consecutive negative NP/OP PCR tests, clearance by a healthcare professional, or resolution of symptoms. In the prospective study, mobile phlebotomists collected whole blood, serum and a nasopharyngeal or oropharyngeal swab from each participant. Additional blood draws and questionnaires over an approximately 2-month period could optionally be provided by prospective study participants. Before DNA extraction, blood samples from the prospective study were shipped at room temperature or frozen.

The immunoSEQ Assay, a bias-controlled multiplex PCR, was used to amplify TCRbeta CDR3 regions from genomic DNA. The source study handled its data this way. Within the assay, amplification of reference gene primers was used to estimate how many nucleated cells each sample contained. To quantify the absolute abundance of each unique TCRbeta CDR3 rearrangement, sequence reads were collapsed and filtered. For each sample, productive Simpson clonality was calculated as the square root of Simpson's diversity index over productive rearrangements. The clones in this table, taken by TCRdb from immuneACCESS, are in-frame only. Not every clone is retained; where verified, under half of the shortfall comes from an unresolved V gene, and the cause of the rest is unknown. V and J calls and clone size are copied from that table; D and trimming were computed from the DNA. In this sample the table shows roughly 500,000 clones, around 87% of which occur a single time. Approximately 1.8% of the sample is taken by the ten largest.

The chain is encoded by TRBV5-1 joined to TRBJ2-7; tentative D gene TRBD2, with 6 bases matching. The sequencing sample was made of PBMCs or T cells enriched from blood (not recorded which). This receptor was identified in a woman aged 40-49 years who had recovered from COVID-19. The CDR3 protein sequence reads: CASSVFSGSSYEQYF. Here is the DNA: TGCGCCAGCAGCGTGTTTAGCGGTAGCTCCTACGAGCAGTACTTC.